Shown below are 27 T cell receptor beta chains from a single sample sequenced in a study of shared clonotypes between healthy human individuals. The data were produced by immunoSEQ multiplex PCR, yet TCRdb's version contains in-frame clones alone and is incomplete. The sample carries about 600,000 clones, approximately 97% recorded once. The sequenced material came from naive CD4+ T cells sorted from blood. Described subset: CD45RA+ positively selected. These receptor sequences come from a woman aged 25 to 39 in good health.

The gene calls are TRBV13 and TRBJ2-7; D might be TRBD1 (6 bases). The CDR3 extends over 15 amino acids. V shed 8 bases and J shed 3 bases, with 20 bases lying between them. CDR1 PRHDT and CDR2 FYEKMQ come from the germline V gene (reference sequence). CDR3 nucleotide sequence: TGTGCCAGCCGAGTACAGGGATTTATGGACTACGAGCAGTACTTC. The encoded protein is CASRVQGFMDYEQYF.

The chain recombines TRBV5-1 with TRBJ2-5; a possible D gene is TRBD1 (6 bases). Germline CDR1 reads SGHRS; CDR2 reads YFSETQ. The CDR3 extends over 14 amino acids. The ends were cut back, 4 bases at V and 5 bases at J, with 15 bases in the middle. The CDR3 protein is CASSADRSYETQYF. The CDR3 coding sequence is TGCGCCAGCAGCGCAGACAGGTCGTATGAGACCCAGTACTTC. Full variable domain (remainder filled in from reference TRBV5-1 and TRBJ2-5): KAGVTQTPRYLIKTRGQQVTLSCSPISGHRSVSWYQQTPGQGLQFLFEYFSETQRNKGNFPGRFSGRQFSNSRSEMNVSTLELGDSALYLCASSADRSYETQYFGPGTRLLVL.

The chain has TRBV7-8 and TRBJ2-1, with 10 bases fitting TRBD2. Germline trimming cut 6 bases from V and 6 bases from J; bases unmatched to any gene: 11. The CDR3 has 16 residues. Per the germline V gene, CDR1 is SGHVS and CDR2 is FQNEAQ. The CDR3 nucleotides read TGTGCCAGCAGAGCCAAAGGGACTAGCGTTTCCAATGAGCAGTTCTTC. The encoded protein is CASRAKGTSVSNEQFF.

This chain uses TRBV9 with TRBJ1-3, with unresolved D. Looked up from germline, CDR1 is SGDLS and CDR2 is YYNGEE. Trimming shortened V by 0 bases and J by 0 bases, and 7 bases separated the two germline ends. The CDR3 length is 15 residues. In nucleotides, the CDR3 is TGTGCCAGCAGCGTAGGAGCTTACTCTGGAAACACCATATATTTT. It translates to CASSVGAYSGNTIYF.

Comments on this clone: Within the sample, other DNA sequences also encode this same CDR3. CDR3 residues: CASSIRGETQYF. CDR3 bases: TGTGCCAGTAGTATCCGAGGGGAGACCCAGTACTTC. V gene TRBV19 combines with J gene TRBJ2-5, with D possibly being TRBD2 (5 bases). CDR3 length: 12 residues. Trimming left V 3 bases short and J 5 bases short, with 7 bases between. Germline lookup yields CDR1 LNHDA and CDR2 SQIVND (reference sequence).

The chain employs TRBV28 and TRBJ2-4; D is perhaps TRBD1 or TRBD2 (5 bases each). V was shortened by 3 bases and J by 3 bases, with 12 bases between the two germline ends. The CDR3 is 15 residues long. Germline V lookup: CDR1 MDHEN, CDR2 SYDVKM. CDR3 bases: TGTGCCAGCAGTTTCTACGAGGGGAGCAAAAACATTCAGTACTTC. This translates into CASSFYEGSKNIQYF. Filled out from reference TRBV28 and TRBJ2-4, the complete variable domain reads DVKVTQSSRYLVKRTGEKVFLECVQDMDHENMFWYRQDPGLGLRLIYFSYDVKMKEKGDIPEGYSVSREKKERFSLILESASTNQTSMYLCASSFYEGSKNIQYFGAGTRLSVL.

This chain uses TRBV9 with TRBJ2-1; 7 bases agree with TRBD2. The germline gives CDR1 SGDLS, CDR2 YYNGEE. This CDR3 is built from 15 residues. The ends lost 5 bases at V and 5 bases at J; junction bases unmatched: 10. The CDR3: CASSKRGRDNNEQFF. CDR3 nucleotide sequence: TGTGCCAGCAGTAAGAGAGGGAGGGATAACAATGAGCAGTTCTTC.

On this clone: The same CDR3 is also encoded by other DNA sequences in this sample. This sequence joins TRBV5-1 and TRBJ2-1, with TRBD2 identical over 12 bases. The ends lost 5 bases at V and 5 bases at J; junction bases unmatched: 2. Per germline, CDR1 SGHRS and CDR2 YFSETQ. The CDR3 extends over 14 amino acids. The CDR3 loop is CASSRTSGNNEQFF. CDR3 coding DNA: TGCGCCAGCAGTCGGACTAGCGGGAACAATGAGCAGTTCTTC.

V usage is TRBV5-1 and J usage is TRBJ2-7; 12 bases are a match to TRBD2. CDR1 SGHRS and CDR2 YFSETQ come from the germline V gene. V shed 3 bases, J shed 4 bases, and the junction held 8 bases outside the gene matches. This CDR3 is 16 amino acids long. The CDR3 DNA is TGCGCCAGCAGCTCAGGACTAGCGGGAACCTCATACGAGCAGTACTTC. This translates into CASSSGLAGTSYEQYF.

The chain is built from TRBV28 and TRBJ2-1; D call uncertain. The V gene's germline CDR1 is MDHEN and CDR2 SYDVKM. The V end lost 1 base, the J end lost 9 bases, and 19 bases lay between the germline ends. This CDR3 has 16 amino acids. CDR3 coding DNA: TGTGCCAGCAGTTTATTCCGTGGCATAAGGGCCTCTGAGCAGTTCTTC. Its protein is CASSLFRGIRASEQFF.

V gene TRBV9 combines with J gene TRBJ2-7; 8 bases fit TRBD2. V lost 0 bases to trimming and J lost 7 bases; unmatched junction nucleotides: 12. The CDR3 totals 16 residues. The germline V gene encodes CDR1 SGDLS and CDR2 YYNGEE. CDR3 residues: CASSVAGTGGPYEQYF. The CDR3 coding sequence is TGTGCCAGCAGCGTAGCTGGAACGGGAGGGCCGTATGAGCAGTACTTC.

This chain links TRBV4-1 with TRBJ2-1, with D possibly TRBD1 on 6 matching bases. Germline V gene data show CDR1 as MGHRA and CDR2 as YSYEKL. The CDR3 is 17 amino acids. V was cut by 3 bases and J by 0 bases, with 15 bases left in between. The CDR3 reads CASSHATGTSSYNEQFF. Written as DNA, the CDR3 is TGCGCCAGCAGCCACGCAACCGGGACATCCTCCTACAATGAGCAGTTCTTC.

The rearrangement uses TRBV7-6 and TRBJ2-3; the match to TRBD1 covers 8 bases. Germline values: CDR1 SGHVS, CDR2 FNYEAQ. This CDR3 spans 17 amino acids. The V gene end was trimmed by 1 base and the J gene end by 5 bases; junction bases not matched to a gene: 11. CDR3 nucleotides: TGTGCCAGCAGCTTAGGGGGCCCGGACAGGGTTGTAGATACGCAGTATTTT. Translating it yields CASSLGGPDRVVDTQYF.

The genes are TRBV2 and TRBJ2-1; D might be TRBD2 (5 bases). V lost 6 bases and J lost 10, with 19 bases in between. The CDR3 runs 14 residues. Germline V gene sequence: CDR1 SNHLY, CDR2 FYNNEI. CDR3 coding DNA: TGTGCCAGCAGCTCCTCGGAAGCCACGGGGGAGCAGTTCTTC. It translates to CASSSSEATGEQFF.

DNA for the CDR3: TGTGCCAGCAGTTTACGTTTTGGGAACGAGCAGTACTTC. This codes for CASSLRFGNEQYF. The chain employs TRBV28 and TRBJ2-7, with D unresolved. V was cut by 2 bases and J by 5 bases, with 10 bases left in between. The CDR3 is 13 residues long. CDR1 MDHEN and CDR2 SYDVKM come from the germline V gene.

The chain recombines TRBV28 with TRBJ2-6; 8 bases map to TRBD1. The J segment lost 5 bases and the V segment lost 2 bases, leaving 14 bases of the junction unmatched. Germline-derived CDR1 and CDR2 are MDHEN and SYDVKM. The CDR3 covers 19 residues. The CDR3 nucleotides are TGTGCCAGCAGTTTACCCCATGGACAGGGACCTCTTAGGGCCAACGTCCTGACTTTC. Its protein product is CASSLPHGQGPLRANVLTF.

This chain connects TRBV28 to TRBJ2-7, with D maybe TRBD1 (5 bases). The CDR3 loop spans 12 amino acids. Germline V gives CDR1 MDHEN, CDR2 SYDVKM. Trimming removed 1 base at V and 6 bases at J, with 7 bases between. The CDR3 is CASSLSRAEQYF. CDR3 sequence (DNA): TGTGCCAGCAGTTTATCCAGGGCCGAGCAGTACTTC.

This rearrangement joins TRBV28 to TRBJ1-2; weak D call: TRBD1 (5 bases). The CDR3 contains 14 residues. Germline-derived CDR1 and CDR2 are MDHEN and SYDVKM. The ends were cut back, 6 bases at V and 8 bases at J, with 19 bases in the middle. CDR3 in DNA: TGTGCCAGCAGCCCGGGACTATGGGGGATAGGCTACACCTTC. As protein: CASSPGLWGIGYTF.

The genes are TRBV2 and TRBJ1-1; D is perhaps TRBD1 (6 bases). Germline V gives CDR1 SNHLY, CDR2 FYNNEI. CDR3 length: 14 residues. Trimming cost V 7 bases and J 1 base, with 13 bases left between them. CDR3 coding DNA: TGTGCCAGCAACCAGGAGGGGGAGAACACTGAAGCTTTCTTT. It is translated as CASNQEGENTEAFF. The full variable domain, its missing parts supplied by reference TRBV2 and TRBJ1-1, is EPEVTQTPSHQVTQMGQEVILRCVPISNHLYFYWYRQILGQKVEFLVSFYNNEISEKSEIFDDQFSVERPDGSNFTLKIRSTKLEDSAMYFCASNQEGENTEAFFGQGTRLTVV.

The chain uses TRBV5-1 and TRBJ2-3; 9 bases are shared with TRBD1. V dropped 5 bases and J dropped 2; count of bases not matched to a gene: 6. CDR3 length equals 15 residues. Germline V CDR1 and CDR2: SGHRS, YFSETQ. CDR3 DNA sequence: TGCGCCAGCAGGCCGGGACAGGGCCTCACAGATACGCAGTATTTT. Encoded protein: CASRPGQGLTDTQYF.

This chain uses TRBV2 with TRBJ2-7; 15 positions agree with TRBD2. The CDR3 extends over 15 amino acids. V lost 8 bases, J lost 1 base, and 3 bases stayed unmatched. Germline V CDR1 and CDR2: SNHLY, FYNNEI. The CDR3: CASAGLAGGSYEQYF. CDR3 in DNA: TGTGCCAGCGCGGGACTAGCGGGAGGTTCCTACGAGCAGTACTTC.

This clone was detected once. The chain carries TRBV4-1 and TRBJ2-5, with 12 bases fitting TRBD2. Trimming removed 4 bases from V and 4 bases from J; junction bases left unmatched: 7. Per germline, CDR1 MGHRA and CDR2 YSYEKL. There are 16 residues in the CDR3. The CDR3 protein is CASSLPASGRVETQYF. CDR3 sequence (DNA): TGCGCCAGCAGCCTCCCGGCTAGCGGGAGGGTAGAGACCCAGTACTTC.

The chain links TRBV25-1 to TRBJ2-1, with D perhaps TRBD2 (5 bases). Germline V gives CDR1 MGHDK, CDR2 SYGVNS. V gave up 4 bases and J gave up 0 bases, with 7 bases separating them. CDR3 length: 14 amino acids. In DNA form, the CDR3 reads TGTGCCAGCAGTGTTGGGAGCTCCTACAATGAGCAGTTCTTC. The encoded protein is CASSVGSSYNEQFF.

The chain couples TRBV7-9 to TRBJ2-5; D is unresolved. This CDR3 has 15 amino acids. Trimming removed 2 bases from V and 2 bases from J, with 12 bases in between. Germline CDR1 is SEHNR and CDR2 is FQNEAQ (reference sequence). The CDR3 coding sequence is TGTGCCAGCAGCTTAAAGTGGGCTGCTCAAGAGACCCAGTACTTC. It yields the protein CASSLKWAAQETQYF.

The chain has TRBV27 and TRBJ2-3, with TRBD2 matching 12 bases. From germline, CDR1 is MNHEY and CDR2 SMNVEV (reference sequence). The CDR3 length is 15 residues. Germline trimming cut 5 bases from V and 3 bases from J; bases unmatched to any gene: 3. Here the CDR3 DNA reads TGTGCCAGCAGTCACGGGACTAGCGGGACAGATACGCAGTATTTT. Translating it yields CASSHGTSGTDTQYF.

This clone was seen just once. The V and J genes are TRBV29-1 and TRBJ1-1, with a tentative D call TRBD1 (6 bases). There are 15 residues in the CDR3. Trimming took off 7 bases at V and 0 bases at J, with 18 bases between the two ends. Germline-derived CDR1 and CDR2 are SQVTM and ANQGSEA. The CDR3 bases are TGCAGCGCCGACGAGGACAGCAGCATGAACACTGAAGCTTTCTTT. It is translated as CSADEDSSMNTEAFF.

CDR3 sequence reads: CAIRGLAGGNKYNEQFF. DNA of the CDR3: TGTGCCATCAGAGGACTAGCGGGAGGGAATAAGTACAATGAGCAGTTCTTC. This chain uses TRBV10-3 with TRBJ2-1; TRBD2 agrees at 15 bases. CDR1 ENHRY and CDR2 SYGVKD come from the germline V gene. The CDR3 sequence is 17 residues long. The V gene end was trimmed by 6 bases and the J gene end by 4 bases; junction bases not matched to a gene: 7.